This T cell receptor beta chain was recorded in a study of chemoradiotherapy in HPV16-positive cancers. Points from the study as a whole: Candidate HPV-specific clones and E7-related TCR motifs grew in tumor during treatment.

Comments on this clone: Its antigen is not identified.

Deletions cut 4 bases from V and 3 bases from J, with 10 bases between. This CDR3 is 14 amino acids long. In germline, CDR1 is SGHRS, CDR2 YFSETQ. Repertoires were sampled repeatedly during chemoradiotherapy. TCRdb's table, derived via immunoSEQ multiplex PCR, lists solely in-frame clones and lacks some. This table holds 25,000 to 35,000 clones, 88% found once. The sequences come from blood, collected from a patient who underwent chemoradiotherapy. This TCR came from a human donor with HPV-associated anogenital cancer. This chain links TRBV5-1 with TRBJ1-4; tentatively, D is TRBD1 (5 bases). CDR3 loop: CASSLGASNEKLFF. The CDR3 bases are TGCGCCAGCAGCCTTGGGGCCTCTAATGAAAAACTGTTTTTT.